This T cell receptor (beta chain) was sequenced during a study of spatial heterogeneity in lung cancer. Time point noted: sample taken at primary tumor resection. There were 75 or so donors, all of them untreated patients with early-stage non-small cell lung cancer. TCRdb passed the 5' RACE reads through MiXCR, listing each CDR3 protein once. The data show roughly 79,000 distinct CDR3 sequences, roughly 8% seen once. Concerning this clonotype itself: The germline gene is not matched at one end of the junction; a read error may be the cause.

Germline CDR1 reads MNHEY; CDR2 reads SMNVEV (reference sequence). CDR3 length equals 17 residues. The genes are TRBV27 and TRBJ1-6, with TRBD1 matching 12 bases. The sequencing used PBMCs, collected at surgery. The receptor comes from a male donor with early-stage non-small cell lung cancer. The CDR3 protein is CASSPPPGQGAYSSLHF. The CDR3 DNA is TGTGCCAGCAGTCCGCCTCCGGGACAGGGGGCCTATTCATCCCTCCACTTT.